These 2 T cell receptor beta chains originate from one sample sequenced in a study of beta chain features in type 1 diabetes. The whole isolated RNA underwent reverse transcription, so sequencing captured expressed TCRB transcripts. TCRdb's copy holds only in-frame clones and misses some; the assay was immunoSEQ multiplex PCR. The sample contains about 130,000 clones, about a tenth of which appear only once. Sequenced input: central memory CD4+ T cells from blood. These receptors were obtained from a man younger than 30 in good health.

There are a few counts of this clone. This rearrangement joins TRBV19 to TRBJ1-3; 7 nucleotides match TRBD1. V shed 4 bases, J shed 0 bases, and the junction held 12 bases outside the gene matches. The CDR3 consists of 18 residues. Germline lookup yields CDR1 LNHDA and CDR2 SQIVND (reference sequence). The DNA of the CDR3 is TGTGCCAGTAGTAACACGAAGGGACAGAAGAGCTCTGGAAACACCATATATTTT. Translation: CASSNTKGQKSSGNTIYF.

The V call is TRBV6-5, the J call TRBJ2-3; 8 bases are shared with TRBD2. The V segment lost 5 bases and the J segment 5 bases; nucleotides outside the gene matches: 9. Per germline, CDR1 MNHEY and CDR2 SVGAGI. This CDR3 is 15 amino acids long. The CDR3 reads CASSLRGGPRDTQYF. As DNA, the CDR3 is TGTGCCAGCAGTCTTCGGGGGGGCCCGAGAGATACGCAGTATTTT.